This T cell receptor beta chain was captured in a study of CD8+ T cells in alopecia areata. cDNA prepared by RNA extraction and subsequent reverse transcription served as the template for sequencing. Clones were read by immunoSEQ multiplex PCR, and TCRdb kept only the in-frame ones, dropping some. The sample lists 180,000 or so clones, 67% seen once, with 9.5% to 12% in the top ten. There are a few counts of this clone. Germline V lookup: CDR1 SGHTA, CDR2 FQGTGA. The CDR3 extends over 14 amino acids. The germline V and J ends were trimmed by 3 bases and 5 bases, with 11 bases remaining between them. The sequence came from a human donor with alopecia areata. J is TRBJ2-1 and V is TRBV7-3; unclear D gene. The sample in question was CD8+ T cells sorted from blood, obtained at week 0. DNA for the CDR3: TGTGCCAGCAGCTTGAGAACCTTGGACAATGAGCAGTTCTTC. It is translated as CASSLRTLDNEQFF.